This T cell receptor beta chain was identified in a study of T cell repertoires in cytomegalovirus infection. Study-level information: Indications came from public TCR beta signatures; they pointed to CMV infection and to a matching HLA type. General study results and limits: HLA-C-restricted CMV clonotypes gave the most frequent clonotype in two of eight donors.

CDR1 is SGHTA and CDR2 is FQGNSA in the germline V gene. This CDR3 has 16 amino acids. V shed 1 base, J shed 1 base, and the junction held 6 bases outside the gene matches. TCRdb fed the reads into MiXCR, producing one record per CDR3 protein. Counted here are roughly 280,000 distinct CDR3 sequences, around 8.7% occurring once; the ten biggest clones make up less than 15%. This clonotype was seen at least ten times. Its antigen is not identified. Sequencing was carried out using PBMCs. J is TRBJ2-5 and V is TRBV7-2, with 7 bases identical to TRBD2. The clonotype originates from a human donor in good health (CMV status not recorded). Some clones in this sample may be carry-over from other donors' samples. The CDR3 region has the DNA TGTGCCAGCAGCTTAGGGCAGGGAGGGGTCCAAGAGACCCAGTACTTC. The encoded protein is CASSLGQGGVQETQYF.